The TCR beta chain described here comes from a study of graft-versus-host responses after intestinal transplantation. Study in general: The study gave all recipients anti-thymocyte globulin induction, then tacrolimus and steroids for about three years. Study-level results: Some GvH clones appeared in ileal mucosa or blood before recipient bone marrow.

CDR1 MNHEY and CDR2 SVGAGI come from the germline V gene. V was trimmed by 5 bases and J by 7 bases, leaving 12 bases between them. CDR3 length equals 13 residues. Concerning this clone itself: The antigen is undetermined.

Data came from immunoSEQ multiplex PCR; TCRdb stores just in-frame clones and leaves some out. The repertoire holds 70,000 to 75,000 clones, around 92% seen once, with 2% to 3% in the top ten. The chain uses TRBV6-5 and TRBJ2-1, with a possible D match to TRBD2 (5 bases). The clonotype was recovered from a human donor who received an intestinal transplant. The sequenced sample was unstimulated CD8+ T cells sorted from spleen or lymph node cells, obtained before intestinal transplant. The CDR3 sequence is CASSGAVANEQFF. The CDR3 coding sequence is TGTGCCAGCAGTGGAGCGGTAGCAAATGAGCAGTTCTTC.